This TCR beta chain was recovered during a study of PD-L1 blockade in urothelial cancer. The wider study: Patients arrived having already received 0 to 3 prior chemotherapy regimens. Blood samples contained a median about 140,000 T cells.

Generated by immunoSEQ multiplex PCR, the TCRdb table keeps only in-frame clones and is missing some. The table lists 55,000 to 75,000 clones, more than 80% of them singletons, with roughly 1.6% in the top ten. As for time point: pretreatment peripheral blood. Diagnoses among patients were locally advanced or metastatic urothelial carcinoma. CDR1 is SGDLS and CDR2 is YYNGEE in the germline V gene. This CDR3 spans 15 amino acids. J gave up 2 bases and V 7 bases, and 11 bases lay outside the gene matches. This clone occurred once. Antigen specificity is unknown. Study-wide findings and caveats: Patients who had durable benefit saw their tumor-associated blood clones expand more at 3 weeks.

The TCR was taken from a man in his 70s with urothelial cancer. The sequencing here drew on PBMCs, taken around atezolizumab (anti-PD-L1) treatment. The V and J genes are TRBV9 and TRBJ1-1; 7 nucleotides agree with TRBD1. CDR3 residues: CASGPGTELNTEAFF. Written as DNA, the CDR3 is TGTGCCAGCGGACCAGGGACAGAACTTAACACTGAAGCTTTCTTT.